The rows below give T cell receptor beta chains drawn from one sample of a study of CD8 T cells in ankylosing spondylitis. Using its own MiXCR run on the 5' RACE reads, TCRdb lists one record per CDR3 protein. The table has roughly 700,000 distinct CDR3 sequences, about 20% seen once; the top ten hold around 20%. The sample consisted of blood, either unsorted or a sorted T cell fraction (not recorded which). Every receptor here comes from a male donor with ankylosing spondylitis. The CDR3 runs from the conserved cysteine through the conserved F or W. Each record gives: clone size, J gene, D gene, V gene, CDR3 DNA, CDR3 protein. D genes are given only for firm matches. Only part of the rows carry a size: once, few, many, or a class if the clone is expanded.

>few|TRBJ2-1|TRBD1|TRBV29-1
TGCAGCGTACCTAGACAGGGGGTCGACAATGAGCAGTTCTTC
CSVPRQGVDNEQFF
>once|TRBJ2-7|NA|TRBV6-2/TRBV6-3
TGTGCCAGCAGCCTCGATGGTTTTTCCTACGAGCAGTACTTC
CASSLDGFSYEQYF
>few|TRBJ2-1|TRBD1|TRBV24-1
TGTGCCACCAGGGGACAGGGGGCCGATGAGCAGTTCTTC
CATRGQGADEQFF
>NA|TRBJ2-3|NA|TRBV7-6
TGTGCCAGCAGTAACGGGGCTAGCACAGATACGCAGTATTTT
CASSNGASTDTQYF
>once|TRBJ1-1|TRBD1|TRBV7-9
TGTGCCAGCAGCTTAGGGGGGACAGGCGTTGGAGCTTTCTTT
CASSLGGTGVGAFF
>few|TRBJ2-2|NA|TRBV5-1
TGCGCCAGCAGCTTGGAGAGTTACGCGAACACCGGGGAGCTGTTTTTT
CASSLESYANTGELFF
>NA|TRBJ2-5|NA|TRBV4-3
TGCGCCAGCAGCCAAGATCTACAGGGTAAAGAGACCCAGTACTTC
CASSQDLQGKETQYF
>NA|TRBJ2-5|NA|TRBV24-1
TGTGCCACCAGTGCGGCAGGCGAGGAGACCCAGTACTTC
CATSAAGEETQYF
>NA|TRBJ1-1|TRBD1|TRBV6-5
TGTGCCAGCAGTTTTTACAGGGGTGGGGGAGAAGCTTTCTTT
CASSFYRGGGEAFF
>few|TRBJ1-2|NA|TRBV4-1
TGCGCCAGCAGCCACTACCTAGGGGGGCTCTCCCGGGGCTACACCTTC
CASSHYLGGLSRGYTF
>few|TRBJ2-7|TRBD2|TRBV6-2/TRBV6-3
TGTGCCAGCAGTTACTCCGGCGGGGGGCAAGCCGAGCAGTACTTC
CASSYSGGGQAEQYF
>few|TRBJ2-7|TRBD1|TRBV7-8
TGTGCCAGCAGCATCCGACAGGGCTCCTTGGCCGAGCAGTACTTC
CASSIRQGSLAEQYF
>few|TRBJ2-1|TRBD2|TRBV29-1
TGCAGCGTCGCCGGACTAGCGGGCGAGCCTACCGCCGATGAGCAGTTCTTC
CSVAGLAGEPTADEQFF
>NA|TRBJ2-1|NA|TRBV7-2
TGTGCCAGCAGCCGACCGAGGGGGGCCTCCTACAATGAGCAGTTCTTC
CASSRPRGASYNEQFF
>NA|TRBJ2-7|TRBD2|TRBV20-1
TGCAGTGCTAGAGAGGGACTAGCGGGAGTTAACGAGCAGTACTTC
CSAREGLAGVNEQYF
>few|TRBJ2-6|NA|TRBV28
TGTGCCAGCAGTCCAGAGGGCTCTGGGGCCAACGTCCTGACTTTC
CASSPEGSGANVLTF
>many|TRBJ2-3|TRBD2|TRBV5-1
TGCGCCAGCAGCTTGGAAGAAACGGCGGGGGGGAGCACAGATACGCAGTATTTT
CASSLEETAGGSTDTQYF
>NA|TRBJ1-3|NA|TRBV27
TGTGCCAGCAGGCAGGACAGCAACTCTGGAAACACCATATATTTT
CASRQDSNSGNTIYF
>many|TRBJ2-2|NA|TRBV29-1
TGCAGCGTTGAACACTGGGCGGACGGGGAGCTGTTTTTT
CSVEHWADGELFF
>NA|TRBJ2-5|TRBD2|TRBV6-2/TRBV6-3
TGTGCCAGCAGTTACCCTTCAGGACTAGTATTTTCAGAGACCCAGTACTTC
CASSYPSGLVFSETQYF
>NA|TRBJ2-1|NA|TRBV6-2/TRBV6-3
TGTGCCAGCAGTACCCCCTCCGGGGTTGTGGGGACTCGACAGAATGAGCAGTTCTTC
CASSTPSGVVGTRQNEQFF
>NA|TRBJ2-7|NA|TRBV6-5
TGTGCCAGCAGTTACTCTGGCGACGGGCCCTACGAGCAGTACTTC
CASSYSGDGPYEQYF
>many|TRBJ2-1|TRBD2|TRBV4-3
TGCGCCAGCAGCCAAGCACTAGCGGAGTACAATGAGCAGTTCTTC
CASSQALAEYNEQFF
>NA|TRBJ2-1|TRBD2|TRBV18
TGTGCCAGCTCTCGGACCGGGACTAGCGGGGCCAATGAGCAGTTCTTC
CASSRTGTSGANEQFF
>many|TRBJ2-2|NA|TRBV9
TGTGCCAGCACCCGAGGGGGGGCGAACGGGGAGCTGTTTTTT
CASTRGGANGELFF
>few|TRBJ1-1|NA|TRBV5-6
TGTGCCAGCAGCTTGGCTTTCAAGGGCATGAACACTGAAGCTCTCTTT
CASSLAFKGMNTEALF
>NA|TRBJ1-2|NA|TRBV7-9
TGTGCCAGCAGCTTAGCATGGGGGCCCCGGGATGGCTACACCTTC
CASSLAWGPRDGYTF
>NA|TRBJ2-3|TRBD2|TRBV20-1
TGCAGTGCTAGAGCCTCTAGCGGGAAGACAGATACGCAGTATTTT
CSARASSGKTDTQYF
>NA|TRBJ2-5|TRBD2|TRBV10-3
TGTGCCATCAGTACTAGCGGAACCCAAGAGACCCAGTACTTC
CAISTSGTQETQYF
>NA|TRBJ2-3|NA|TRBV7-9
TGTGCCAGCAGAACCGAGATCACAGATACGCAGTATTTT
CASRTEITDTQYF
>NA|TRBJ2-1|TRBD1|TRBV12-3/TRBV12-4
TGTGCCAGCAGGACCGGGACAGGGGCAAAGGGGGACAATGAGCAGTTCTTC
CASRTGTGAKGDNEQFF
>NA|TRBJ2-1|TRBD2|TRBV11-2
TGTGCCAGCAGCTCAAAGGTGGCTAGCGGGACGAGCTCCTACAATGAGCAGTTCTTC
CASSSKVASGTSSYNEQFF
>many|TRBJ1-5|NA|TRBV6-1
TGTGCCAGCAGTGAAAGGGGGAGCAATCAGCCCCAGCATTTT
CASSERGSNQPQHF
>NA|TRBJ2-3|TRBD1|TRBV2
TGTGCCAGCAGCGGGACAGGGATTCCGGATACGCAGTATTTT
CASSGTGIPDTQYF
>few|TRBJ2-7|NA|TRBV20-1
TGCAGTGCTAACGTATTCGGGACACCCTCGACCGCCTACGAGCAGTACTTC
CSANVFGTPSTAYEQYF
>NA|TRBJ1-4|NA|TRBV10-1
TGCGCCAGCAGCCGGGACAAAAAGGAAAAACTGTTTTTT
CASSRDKKEKLFF
>few|TRBJ1-5|TRBD1|TRBV3-1
TGTGCCAGCAGCCAAACCGGGACAGGCACCATCAATCAGCCCCAGCATTTT
CASSQTGTGTINQPQHF
>many|TRBJ2-3|TRBD2|TRBV4-2
TGTGCCAGCAGCCAAGATCTAAGCGGGAGGGACACAGATACGCAGTATTTT
CASSQDLSGRDTDTQYF
>NA|TRBJ1-1|NA|TRBV12-3/TRBV12-4
TGTGCCAGCAGCCGCGTCACAGGAAGGGCTTTCTTT
CASSRVTGRAFF
>few|TRBJ1-5|NA|TRBV6-2/TRBV6-3
TGTGCCAGCAGTTACGACAGCTTCAATCAGCCCCAGCATTTT
CASSYDSFNQPQHF
>few|TRBJ1-3|NA|TRBV18
TGTGCCAGCTCACCCACCCTAAGCTCTGGAAACACCATATATTTT
CASSPTLSSGNTIYF
>NA|TRBJ2-3|NA|TRBV29-1
TGCAGCGTTGAAGTGGGGGGGCTATATACGCAGTATTTT
CSVEVGGLYTQYF
>few|TRBJ2-7|NA|TRBV18
TGTGCCAGCTCACCGGTGCGGAGATCGTCCTTTGGTTTGGGAGAGCAGTACTTC
CASSPVRRSSFGLGEQYF
>few|TRBJ1-1|NA|TRBV21-1
TGTGCCAGCAGGAGGGGGCGTACTGAAGCTTTCTTT
CASRRGRTEAFF
>NA|TRBJ2-7|TRBD2|TRBV2
TGTGCCAGCAGTGAACTAGCGGGGGGTCCCTACGAGCAGTACTTC
CASSELAGGPYEQYF
>few|TRBJ2-7|NA|TRBV4-3
TGCGCCAGCAGCCAAGACGTCCTATCCTACGAGCAGTACTTC
CASSQDVLSYEQYF